This TCR beta chain was retrieved from a study of shared clonotypes between healthy human individuals. Across the whole study: The plates for each donor numbered three CD4 naive, three CD4 memory, two CD8 naive and one CD8 memory.

A split of CD4+ cells into CD45RA+ naive and CD45RA-negative memory subsets was performed. In germline, CDR1 is ENHRY, CDR2 SYGVKD. The V end lost 2 bases, the J end lost 5 bases, and 12 bases lay between the germline ends. CDR3 length equals 14 residues. Libraries were prepared by immunoSEQ multiplex PCR; TCRdb keeps only in-frame clonotypes and omits some of them. The table has 2 million to 2.5 million clones, 95% seen once. Study-level findings and limits: Generally, estimated richness proved larger in naive subsets than it did in memory subsets.

On this clone: Its antigen is not known.

Input material: naive CD4+ T cells sorted from blood. Sample subset: CD45RA+ positively selected. The source is a man aged 18 to 30 in good health. The gene calls are TRBV10-3 and TRBJ1-1, with D unclear. CDR3: CAISEQDSETEAFF. In nucleotides, the CDR3 is TGTGCCATCAGTGAGCAGGACTCAGAGACTGAAGCTTTCTTT.